The TCR beta chain described here comes from a study of regulatory T cells in long-lasting Graves disease. Study conclusions and caveats: Gene preferences differed: TRBV28, TRBJ1-2, TRBJ2-5 in persistent cases. Those with persistent disease had in common more public clonotypes (around 2,700) than new patients (roughly 970). Researchers examined only peripheral blood and not thyroid tissue.

V was pared by 5 bases and J by 0 bases, with 11 bases between. The CDR3 sequence is 15 residues long. Germline V gives CDR1 SNHLY, CDR2 FYNNEI. In its sample, this clonotype was seen many times. Antigen specificity is unknown. Construction of TCR beta libraries relied on iRepertoire HTBI primers and on Arm-PCR targeting CDR3 regions. Via MiXCR, TCRdb re-called the multiplex PCR reads, giving one row per CDR3 protein. This sample carries roughly 560,000 distinct CDR3 sequences, around 16% of them seen once, and the ten largest clones take more than 20%. Time point reported: newly diagnosed GD, antithyroid drugs for less than 3 months. After RNA was extracted from PBMCs, the TCR library was made from it. These sequences were also reported in another study, on T cells in Graves' hyperthyroidism and ophthalmopathy.

This specimen was peripheral blood mononuclear cells (PBMCs), taken at new diagnosis, from a patient treated with antithyroid drugs. The TCR sequence derives from a woman aged 40-60 years with Graves disease. The chain is built from TRBV2 and TRBJ2-1; tentatively, D is TRBD1 (5 bases). Here the CDR3 DNA reads TGTGCCAGCAGTAACCTCCAGGGCTCCTACAATGAGCAGTTCTTC. The encoded protein is CASSNLQGSYNEQFF.